The 18 T cell receptor beta chains given below trace back to one sample, sequenced in a study of identical twins. TCRdb ran MiXCR on the 5' RACE reads and lists one entry per CDR3 protein. The sample has some 460,000 distinct CDR3 sequences; over 12% are singletons. The same specimen was also included in a second study, on yellow fever vaccine responses in identical twins.

Material for sequencing was CD4+ T cells sorted from blood. The receptors come from a woman between 18 and 29 years old in good health.

Only a few counts were recorded for this clonotype. The chain links TRBV15 to TRBJ2-2, with no clear D. Trimming pared 1 base from V and 4 bases from J, leaving 10 bases between. The length of the CDR3 is 15 residues. Germline V gives CDR1 LNHNV, CDR2 YYDKDF (reference sequence). CDR3 nucleotides: TGTGCCACCAGCAGAGGGAACCAACCCACCGGGGAGCTGTTTTTT. Translation gives CATSRGNQPTGELFF.

A remark on this clonotype: At one boundary the junction diverges from the germline segment, which might be a read error. J is TRBJ1-3 and V is TRBV6-2 or TRBV6-3; no reliable D call. Germline CDR1 is MNHEY and CDR2 is SVGEGT. The CDR3 runs 15 residues. The CDR3 here is CSSRRSSDSGNTIYF. The CDR3 nucleotides read TGTTCCAGCAGACGATCCAGCGACTCTGGAAACACCATATATTTT.

V is TRBV12-3 or TRBV12-4 and J is TRBJ2-3, with 13 bases that match TRBD2. The CDR3 covers 15 residues. The trim removed 6 bases at V and 4 bases at J, leaving 4 bases unmatched. The chain's CDR3 is CASSRTSGSSDTQYF. CDR3 bases: TGTGCCAGCAGCAGGACTAGCGGGAGTTCAGATACGCAGTATTTT.

In this sample, this clonotype turned up many times. The V call is TRBV12-3 or TRBV12-4, the J call TRBJ2-5; 12 bases match TRBD2. This CDR3 is 15 amino acids long. V dropped 3 bases and J dropped 10; count of bases not matched to a gene: 9. DNA for the CDR3: TGTGCCAGCAGTTTCAACCCTAGCGGGGGGGCGGGCCAGTACTTC. It translates to CASSFNPSGGAGQYF.

This sequence joins TRBV28 and TRBJ1-2, with D uncertain. Germline loops: CDR1 MDHEN, CDR2 SYDVKM. The ends were cut back, 6 bases at V and 4 bases at J, with 3 bases in the middle. The CDR3 runs to 10 residues. CDR3 sequence reads: CASSRYGYTF. The CDR3 region has the DNA TGTGCCAGCAGCCGCTATGGCTACACCTTC.

V gene TRBV5-1 combines with J gene TRBJ2-1; 10 bases line up with TRBD2. J lost 2 bases, V lost 5 bases, and 10 bases had no gene match. The germline CDR1 and CDR2 sequences are SGHRS and YFSETQ. The CDR3 consists of 17 residues. The CDR3 loop reads CASRERGGSNPYNEQFF. CDR3 sequence (DNA): TGCGCCAGCAGAGAGCGGGGGGGATCCAATCCCTACAATGAGCAGTTCTTC.

This chain joins TRBV15 and TRBJ2-1; 9 bases match TRBD2. Trimming took 3 bases from V and 0 from J; bases not matched to a gene: 15. The CDR3 sequence is 20 residues long. The germline V gene has CDR1 LNHNV and CDR2 YYDKDF (reference sequence). The chain's CDR3 is CATSSPNTASGTGSYNEQFF. The CDR3 DNA sequence: TGTGCCACCAGCAGCCCTAATACGGCTAGCGGGACCGGCTCCTACAATGAGCAGTTCTTC.

This clonotype was seen a handful of times. The chain links TRBV28 to TRBJ2-2; D might be TRBD2 (5 bases). The V end was cut by 4 bases, the J end by 8 bases, with 11 bases between. Germline-derived CDR1 and CDR2 are MDHEN and SYDVKM. CDR3 length: 13 amino acids. The CDR3 DNA sequence: TGTGCCAGCAGTTCGGACCCGGGAGGGGAGCTGTTTTTT. Residues: CASSSDPGGELFF.

A few counts support this clonotype. The chain joins TRBV5-1 to TRBJ2-1; 9 bases agree with TRBD2. Per the germline V gene, CDR1 is SGHRS and CDR2 is YFSETQ. This CDR3 region has 15 residues. Germline trimming cut 8 bases from V and 9 bases from J; bases unmatched to any gene: 15. Written as DNA, the CDR3 is TGCGCCAGTGGATTTGGGCGGGAGGGCCAGGTTGAGCAGTTCTTC. Its translation is CASGFGREGQVEQFF.

This clonotype was counted between two and nine times. The chain recombines TRBV5-1 with TRBJ1-1; D is perhaps TRBD1 (5 bases). The CDR3 sequence is 13 residues long. V dropped 7 bases and J dropped 4 bases, with 14 bases sitting between them. Germline V gene sequence: CDR1 SGHRS, CDR2 YFSETQ. The CDR3 is CASRGSGGTEAFF. Written as DNA, the CDR3 is TGCGCCAGCCGCGGGAGCGGGGGCACTGAAGCTTTCTTT.

This clonotype has only a few counts. The chain couples TRBV7-2 to TRBJ2-7, with TRBD2 matching over 12 bases. Trimming at V came to 5 bases and at J to 4 bases, leaving 9 bases not matched to a gene. Germline values: CDR1 SGHTA, CDR2 FQGNSA. The CDR3 runs to 16 residues. The CDR3 DNA reads as TGTGCCAGCAGCACCCGAACTAGCGGGAGGAAGTACGAGCAGTACTTC. It encodes CASSTRTSGRKYEQYF. Variable domain in full (rest from reference TRBV7-2 and TRBJ2-7): GAGVSQSPSNKVTEKGKDVELRCDPISGHTALYWYRQSLGQGLEFLIYFQGNSAPDKSGLPSDRFSAERTGGSVSTLTIQRTQQEDSAVYLCASSTRTSGRKYEQYFGPGTRLTVT.

This clonotype has just a few counts. J is TRBJ2-1 and V is TRBV12-3 or TRBV12-4, with unresolved D. Trimming shortened V by 7 bases and J by 8 bases, and 18 bases separated the two germline ends. CDR3 length equals 14 residues. The CDR3 reads CASTATSFTHEQFF. DNA for the CDR3: TGTGCCAGCACCGCGACCTCATTTACACATGAGCAGTTCTTC.

This clonotype was counted between two and nine times. The chain has TRBV5-1 and TRBJ2-1; 11 bases agree with TRBD2. CDR1 and CDR2 (germline): SGHRS, YFSETQ. V gave up 0 bases and J gave up 7 bases; unmatched junction bases: 3. The CDR3 totals 15 residues. The CDR3 DNA sequence: TGCGCCAGCAGCTTGGTACTAGCGGGAGAGAATGAGCAGTTCTTC. Encoded protein: CASSLVLAGENEQFF.

This clonotype was recorded a few times. This sequence joins TRBV28 and TRBJ2-4; tentative D call: TRBD2 (5 bases). This CDR3 region has 15 residues. Germline V gives CDR1 MDHEN, CDR2 SYDVKM. Trimming shortened V by 3 bases and J by 7 bases, and 16 bases separated the two germline ends. CDR3 sequence (DNA): TGTGCCAGCAGTTTTGCCACTAGGACTGGGAACATTCAGTACTTC. This gives the protein CASSFATRTGNIQYF.

V is TRBV29-1 and J is TRBJ2-5; no clear D. Per the germline V gene, CDR1 is SQVTM and CDR2 is ANQGSEA. The CDR3 runs 12 residues. The V end lost 4 bases, the J end lost 1 base, and 7 bases lay between the germline ends. The DNA for the CDR3 is TGCAGCGTTGTCAACGGCCAAGAGACCCAGTACTTC. This gives the protein CSVVNGQETQYF.

Concerning this clonotype itself: Possible read error: a much larger clone is one base away. The rearrangement links TRBV6-2 or TRBV6-3 to TRBJ2-7; the D is unclear. The CDR3 is 11 amino acids. CDR1 is MNHEY, CDR2 SVGEGT, per germline. V was clipped by 2 bases and J by 4 bases, with 3 bases between them. The CDR3 is CASSYVYEQYF. In DNA, the CDR3 is TGTGCCAGCAGTTACGTATACGAGCAGTACTTC.

This clonotype was found a few times. The chain combines TRBV12-3 or TRBV12-4 with TRBJ2-3; 7 bases map to TRBD2. V shed 2 bases and J 3 bases; nucleotides not matched to a gene: 11. This CDR3 spans 17 amino acids. The CDR3 DNA follows: TGTGCCAGCAGTTTACCTCCGGGAGGAGGGGATACAGATACGCAGTATTTT. As protein: CASSLPPGGGDTDTQYF.

This clonotype appeared many times. The rearrangement uses TRBV18 and TRBJ2-1; the match to TRBD2 covers 11 bases. V lost 4 bases to trimming and J lost 2 bases; unmatched junction nucleotides: 1. Per germline, CDR1 KGHSH and CDR2 LQKENI. The CDR3 runs to 15 residues. The CDR3 DNA sequence: TGTGCCAGCTCACGGGGACTAGCGGCCTACAATGAGCAGTTCTTC. It yields the protein CASSRGLAAYNEQFF.